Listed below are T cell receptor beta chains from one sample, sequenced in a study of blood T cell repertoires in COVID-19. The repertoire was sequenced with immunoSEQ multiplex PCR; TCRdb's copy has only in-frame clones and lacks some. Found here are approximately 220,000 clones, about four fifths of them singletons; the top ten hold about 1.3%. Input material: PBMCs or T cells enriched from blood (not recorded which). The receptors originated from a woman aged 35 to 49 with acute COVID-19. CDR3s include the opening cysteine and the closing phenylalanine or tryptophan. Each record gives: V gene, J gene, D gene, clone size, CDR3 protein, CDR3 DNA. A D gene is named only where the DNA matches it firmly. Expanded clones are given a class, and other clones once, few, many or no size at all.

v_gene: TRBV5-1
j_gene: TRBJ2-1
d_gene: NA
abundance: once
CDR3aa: CASSSGHGGDGYNEQFF
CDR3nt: TGCGCCAGCAGCTCCGGCCATGGAGGGGACGGCTACAATGAGCAGTTCTTC

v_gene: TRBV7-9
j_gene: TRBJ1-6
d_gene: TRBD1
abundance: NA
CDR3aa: CASSTTYYSRDREAGSSPLHF
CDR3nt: TGTGCCAGCAGCACTACTTATTACTCCCGGGACAGGGAAGCGGGAAGTTCACCCCTCCACTTT

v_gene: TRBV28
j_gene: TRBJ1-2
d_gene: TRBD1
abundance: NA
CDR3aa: CASSLDRVGYGYTF
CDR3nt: TGTGCCAGCAGTTTAGACAGGGTGGGCTATGGCTACACCTTC

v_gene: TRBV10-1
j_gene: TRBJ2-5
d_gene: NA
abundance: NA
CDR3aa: CASSESSNQETQYF
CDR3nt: TGCGCCAGCAGTGAGTCTAGTAACCAAGAGACCCAGTACTTC

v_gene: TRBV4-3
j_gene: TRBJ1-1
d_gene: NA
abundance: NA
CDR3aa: CASSQGPGVGMNTEAFF
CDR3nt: TGCGCCAGCAGCCAAGGTCCAGGGGTGGGCATGAACACTGAAGCTTTCTTT

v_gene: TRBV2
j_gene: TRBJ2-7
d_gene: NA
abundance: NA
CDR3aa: CASSDRSRGDEQYF
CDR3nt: TGTGCCAGCAGTGATAGATCCAGGGGTGACGAGCAGTACTTC

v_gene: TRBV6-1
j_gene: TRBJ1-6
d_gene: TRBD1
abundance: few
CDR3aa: CASSEVRPDRGDSPLHF
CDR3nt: TGTGCCAGCAGTGAAGTCAGGCCAGACAGGGGAGATTCACCCCTCCACTTT

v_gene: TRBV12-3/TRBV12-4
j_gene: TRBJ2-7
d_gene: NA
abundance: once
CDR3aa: CASSFDSLYEQYF
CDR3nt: TGTGCCAGCAGTTTTGACTCCCTCTACGAGCAGTACTTC

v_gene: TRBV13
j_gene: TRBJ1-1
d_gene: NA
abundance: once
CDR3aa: CASSGPSGLLTEAFF
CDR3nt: TGTGCCAGCAGCGGCCCTTCGGGACTATTGACTGAAGCTTTCTTT

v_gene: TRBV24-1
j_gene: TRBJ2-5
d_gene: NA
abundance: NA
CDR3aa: CATSDLFGGSETQYF
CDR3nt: TGTGCCACCAGTGATTTGTTTGGGGGCTCGGAGACCCAGTACTTC

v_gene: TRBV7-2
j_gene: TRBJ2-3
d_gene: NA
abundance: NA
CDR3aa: CASSPSVDTQYF
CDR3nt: TGTGCCAGCAGCCCCAGTGTAGATACGCAGTATTTT

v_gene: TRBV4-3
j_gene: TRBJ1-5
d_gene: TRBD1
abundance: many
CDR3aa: CASSQRQGDQPQHF
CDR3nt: TGCGCCAGCAGCCAGAGACAGGGTGATCAGCCCCAGCATTTT

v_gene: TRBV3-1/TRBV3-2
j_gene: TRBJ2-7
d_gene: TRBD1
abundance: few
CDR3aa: CASSRRQGAYEQYF
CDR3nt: TGTGCCAGCAGCCGGAGACAGGGGGCCTACGAGCAGTACTTC

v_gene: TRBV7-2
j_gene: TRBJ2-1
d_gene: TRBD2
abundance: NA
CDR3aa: CASSPSGTSGNEQFF
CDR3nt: TGTGCCAGCAGCCCATCCGGGACTAGCGGTAATGAGCAGTTCTTC

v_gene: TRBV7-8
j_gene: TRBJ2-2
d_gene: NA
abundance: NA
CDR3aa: CASSGTGNTGELFF
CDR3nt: TGTGCCAGCAGCGGTACAGGGAACACCGGGGAGCTGTTTTTT

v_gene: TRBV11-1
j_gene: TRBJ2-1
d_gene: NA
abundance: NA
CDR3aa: CASSPEMEQFF
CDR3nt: TGTGCCAGCAGCCCCGAGATGGAGCAGTTCTTC

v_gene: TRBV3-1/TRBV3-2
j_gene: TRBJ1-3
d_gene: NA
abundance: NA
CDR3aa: CASSQMVRGSSGNTIYF
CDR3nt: TGTGCCAGCAGCCAAATGGTTCGGGGGTCCTCTGGAAACACCATATATTTT

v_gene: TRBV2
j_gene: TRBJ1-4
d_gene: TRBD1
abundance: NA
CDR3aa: CASSEQDRGRRSGTNEKLFF
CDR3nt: TGTGCCAGCAGTGAACAGGACAGGGGCCGTAGGTCGGGAACTAATGAAAAACTGTTTTTT

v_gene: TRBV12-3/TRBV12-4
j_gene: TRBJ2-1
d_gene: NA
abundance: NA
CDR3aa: CASSSPGNEQFF
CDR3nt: TGTGCCAGCAGTTCCCCCGGGAATGAGCAGTTCTTC

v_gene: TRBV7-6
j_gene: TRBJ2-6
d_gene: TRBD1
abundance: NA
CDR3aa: CASSLSGGYGANVLTF
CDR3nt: TGTGCCAGCAGCTTGTCAGGGGGCTACGGGGCCAACGTCCTGACTTTC

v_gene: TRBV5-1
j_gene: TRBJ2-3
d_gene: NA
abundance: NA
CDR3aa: CASSSQGTKGTDTQYF
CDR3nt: TGCGCCAGCAGCTCTCAGGGAACCAAGGGGACAGATACGCAGTATTTT

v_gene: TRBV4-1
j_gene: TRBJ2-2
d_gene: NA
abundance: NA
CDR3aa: CASSLYIGELFF
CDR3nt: TGCGCCAGCAGCCTTTATATCGGGGAGCTGTTTTTT

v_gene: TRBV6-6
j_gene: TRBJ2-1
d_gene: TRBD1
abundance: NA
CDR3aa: CASGLHSGRGQGSYNEQFF
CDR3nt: TGTGCCAGCGGTCTCCATTCCGGGCGGGGACAGGGCTCCTACAATGAGCAGTTCTTC

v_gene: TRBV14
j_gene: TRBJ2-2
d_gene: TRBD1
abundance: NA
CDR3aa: CASMTRTGGTGELFF
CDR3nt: TGTGCCAGCATGACCCGGACAGGGGGGACCGGGGAGCTGTTTTTT